These 14 T cell receptor beta chains originate from one sample sequenced in a study of early T cells in non-severe SARS-CoV-2 infection (dated by TCRdb to the early 2020s). The library relied on 5' RACE. The sequencer was a NextSeq 500. TCRdb passed the public sequencing reads through fastp at Q25 and MiXCR, retaining productive beta sequences. Every entry covers one CDR3 protein and lists the most common genes and DNA from its rows. The sample has roughly 53,000 distinct CDR3 sequences on record, 7.5% to 9% of them singletons. The top ten constitute 3.5% to 4% of the sample. The sequencing here drew on whole blood, taken at baseline. The source of these receptors is an adult who was a healthcare worker with PCR-confirmed SARS-CoV-2 infection or an uninfected control (not recorded which).

This clonotype was recorded at least ten times. V and J are TRBV6-1 and TRBJ1-2, with D maybe TRBD1 (6 bases). Trimming shortened V by 2 bases and J by 8 bases, and 24 bases separated the two germline ends. This CDR3 region has 17 residues. Germline V gene sequence: CDR1 MNHNS, CDR2 SASEGT. CDR3 sequence (DNA): TGTGCCAGCAGTGAAACGGACGGGACATCGGGAGAGTTAGGCTACACCTTC. Its protein is CASSETDGTSGELGYTF.

This clonotype was counted many times. This chain links TRBV6-1 with TRBJ1-1; no reliable D call. Trimming removed 3 bases from V and 3 bases from J, with 14 bases in between. The CDR3 length is 15 residues. CDR1 is MNHNS and CDR2 is SASEGT in the germline V gene. The DNA of the CDR3 is TGTGCCAGCAGTGAGGGTGGGCGCAGGTACACTGAAGCTTTCTTT. Translating it yields CASSEGGRRYTEAFF.

This clonotype occurred a few times. This sequence joins TRBV20-1 and TRBJ1-1; D uncertain. V lost 0 bases and J lost 7, with 9 bases in between. Per the germline V gene, CDR1 is DFQATT and CDR2 is SNEGSKA (reference sequence). The CDR3 has 12 residues. The CDR3, as DNA: TGCAGTGCTAGAGATCGTTTCGGTGAAGCTTTCTTT. It specifies CSARDRFGEAFF.

The sample holds many counts of this clonotype. The chain joins TRBV25-1 to TRBJ2-1, with 8 positions matching TRBD2. The germline V gene has CDR1 MGHDK and CDR2 SYGVNS. V lost 6 bases and J lost 6; bases outside the gene matches: 10. The CDR3 spans 15 residues. The CDR3 is CASSVAGFTGNEQFF. CDR3 nucleotide sequence: TGTGCCAGCAGCGTAGCGGGGTTCACGGGCAATGAGCAGTTCTTC. The complete variable domain, with remaining parts taken from reference TRBV25-1 and TRBJ2-1, reads EADIYQTPRYLVIGTGKKITLECSQTMGHDKMYWYQQDPGMELHLIHYSYGVNSTEKGDLSSESTVSRIRTEHFPLTLESARPSHTSQYLCASSVAGFTGNEQFFGPGTRLTVL.

This chain connects TRBV2 to TRBJ2-1, with D perhaps TRBD1 (7 bases). The V gene lost 8 bases and the J gene lost 5 bases, with 16 bases spanning the gap. The CDR3 runs 14 residues. Per germline, CDR1 SNHLY and CDR2 FYNNEI. CDR3 in DNA: TGTGCCAGCCTCAGGGGGGAGTCAAACAATGAGCAGTTCTTC. Its translation: CASLRGESNNEQFF.

The table lists this clonotype with a few counts. This rearrangement joins TRBV29-1 to TRBJ2-5; maybe TRBD1 (6 bases). The germline CDR1 and CDR2 sequences are SQVTM and ANQGSEA. This CDR3 spans 12 amino acids. Trimming stripped 5 bases from V and 5 bases from J, with 12 bases between. The chain's CDR3 is CSVRRQDETQYF. CDR3 DNA: TGCAGCGTTCGAAGACAGGATGAGACCCAGTACTTC.

This clonotype has ten or more counts. The genes are TRBV3-1 and TRBJ2-1; 7 positions agree with TRBD2. The CDR3 has 13 residues. The V segment lost 0 bases and the J segment 14 bases; nucleotides outside the gene matches: 7. Germline V gene sequence: CDR1 LGHDT, CDR2 YNNKEL (reference sequence). The CDR3 loop is CASSQDLAVSKFF. As DNA, the CDR3 is TGTGCCAGCAGCCAAGATCTAGCGGTGAGCAAGTTCTTC.

This clonotype was detected many times. The chain carries TRBV7-9 and TRBJ2-7; perhaps TRBD1 as D (6 bases). Germline V gives CDR1 SEHNR, CDR2 FQNEAQ (reference sequence). This CDR3 is built from 14 residues. Deletions cut 5 bases from V and 2 bases from J, with 13 bases between. The CDR3 DNA sequence: TGTGCCAGCAGCCCAAGGACAGACCCCTACGAGCAGTACTTC. Amino acid sequence: CASSPRTDPYEQYF.

This clonotype has a count of ten or more. The V call is TRBV20-1, the J call TRBJ2-1; D may be TRBD2 (5 bases). The V gene's germline CDR1 is DFQATT and CDR2 SNEGSKA (reference sequence). This CDR3 has 13 residues. With 4 bases removed from V and 4 bases from J, the gap between germline ends came to 11 bases. CDR3 DNA: TGCAGTGCTACGGCGGGTACTTACAATGAGCAGTTCTTC. Translated: CSATAGTYNEQFF.

This clonotype has more than one count but fewer than ten. CDR3 DNA sequence: TGCGCCAGCAGCCTGGGACAGGCACAAGAGACCCAGTACTTC. Translation gives CASSLGQAQETQYF. The genes are TRBV5-1 and TRBJ2-5; TRBD1 aligns across 8 bases. The CDR3 consists of 14 residues. V lost 4 bases and J lost 2; bases outside the gene matches: 4. CDR1 is SGHRS, CDR2 YFSETQ, per germline.

The chain links TRBV7-8 to TRBJ2-3; perhaps TRBD1 as D (6 bases). The CDR3 totals 17 residues. The germline gives CDR1 SGHVS, CDR2 FQNEAQ. V was pared by 0 bases and J by 2 bases, with 15 bases between. The CDR3 nucleotides read TGTGCCAGCAGCTTAGCCGGGACAACATCCCCCACAGATACGCAGTATTTT. It translates to CASSLAGTTSPTDTQYF.

This clonotype showed up many times. The chain is built from TRBV20-1 and TRBJ2-1, with TRBD1 matching 8 bases. From germline, CDR1 is DFQATT and CDR2 SNEGSKA (reference sequence). The CDR3 spans 14 residues. With 6 bases clipped from V and 5 bases from J, the junction kept 9 bases outside the gene matches. The CDR3: CSASYRGKNNEQFF. The CDR3 DNA reads as TGCAGTGCCTCCTACAGGGGGAAAAACAATGAGCAGTTCTTC.

A single count supports this clonotype. The chain links TRBV6-5 to TRBJ2-2; a weak D match, TRBD2 (7 bases). The CDR3 has 15 amino acids. Trimming took off 10 bases at V and 6 bases at J, with 21 bases between the two ends. CDR1 is MNHEY and CDR2 is SVGAGI in the germline V gene. CDR3 protein: CATFAPGGLAGELFF. The CDR3 DNA reads TGTGCCACCTTCGCCCCCGGGGGGCTGGCCGGGGAGCTGTTTTTT.

A word on this clonotype: An end of the junction does not agree with germline; a read error may underlie this. The chain joins TRBV6-1 to TRBJ2-7; 8 positions match TRBD1. The CDR3 is 14 residues long. Germline CDR1 MNHNS, CDR2 SASEGT. In nucleotides, the CDR3 is TGTGCCAGCAGAGAAGGACAGGGATACAGCGAGCAGTACTTC. Its translation is CASREGQGYSEQYF.